This T cell receptor (beta chain) was documented in a study of cytomegalovirus exposure and HLA in healthy donors. General study points: Most observed TCR sequences were rare, whereas some public TCRs were detected in many donors.

This table comes from immunoSEQ multiplex PCR, and its TCRdb copy is limited to in-frame clones, with some not included. The sample holds about 88,000 clones, 95% to 98% seen once. Comments on this clone: Its specificity is not known.

CDR1 and CDR2 (germline): PRHDT, FYEKMQ (reference sequence). J gave up 1 base and V 6 bases, and 10 bases lay outside the gene matches. The CDR3 is 16 residues long. V is TRBV13 and J is TRBJ1-1; TRBD1 matches 8 bases. Sequenced material: PBMCs. The sequence derives from a man aged 18 to 30 in good health and CMV-seronegative. This CDR3 reads CASRSVPGQENTEAFF. DNA for the CDR3: TGTGCCAGCAGGTCTGTCCCGGGACAGGAGAACACTGAAGCTTTCTTT.